This T cell receptor (beta chain) was documented in a study of blood T cell repertoires in COVID-19. Study-level information: The cDNA or gDNA used as material had been derived from T cells, B-cell-depleted T cells, or PBMCs.

Under the authors' procedure: Nucleated cell counts were estimated from reference gene primer amplification. Libraries were prepared by immunoSEQ multiplex PCR; TCRdb keeps only in-frame clonotypes and omits some of them. That table gives V, J and clone size, and the DNA gave D and trimming. The data contain approximately 150,000 clones, more than 75% of them singletons. Germline CDR1 LNHDA, CDR2 SQIVND (reference sequence). Trimming left V 5 bases short and J 4 bases short, with 11 bases between. The CDR3 is made up of 13 amino acids. Material for sequencing was peripheral blood. The V gene is TRBV19, the J gene TRBJ2-5, with a weak D call TRBD2 (5 bases). The sequence was obtained from a woman aged 50 to 65 with active or convalescent COVID-19. The CDR3, as DNA: TGTGCCAGTAGTTCGGCGGGCGGAGAGACCCAGTACTTC. It yields the protein CASSSAGGETQYF.